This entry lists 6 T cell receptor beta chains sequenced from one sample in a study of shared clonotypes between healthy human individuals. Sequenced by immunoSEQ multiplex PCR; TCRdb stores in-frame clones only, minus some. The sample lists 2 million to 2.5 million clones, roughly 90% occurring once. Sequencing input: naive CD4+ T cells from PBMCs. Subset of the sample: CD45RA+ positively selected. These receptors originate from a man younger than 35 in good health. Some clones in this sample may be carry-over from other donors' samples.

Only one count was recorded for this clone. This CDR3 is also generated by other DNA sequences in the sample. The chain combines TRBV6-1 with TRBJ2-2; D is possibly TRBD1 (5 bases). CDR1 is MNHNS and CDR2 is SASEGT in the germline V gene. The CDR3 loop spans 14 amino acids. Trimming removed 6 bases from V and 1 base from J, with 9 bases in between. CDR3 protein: CASRGRLNTGELFF. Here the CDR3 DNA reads TGTGCCAGCAGGGGGCGGTTGAACACCGGGGAGCTGTTTTTT.

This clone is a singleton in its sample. CDR3 sequence: CSVEGNRESYNEQFF. CDR3 bases: TGCAGCGTTGAAGGGAACAGGGAATCCTACAATGAGCAGTTCTTC. The gene calls are TRBV29-1 and TRBJ2-1, with D possibly TRBD1 on 6 matching bases. V was cut by 1 base and J by 1 base, with 11 bases left in between. Germline V gene lookup returns CDR1 SQVTM and CDR2 ANQGSEA. This CDR3 is built from 15 residues.

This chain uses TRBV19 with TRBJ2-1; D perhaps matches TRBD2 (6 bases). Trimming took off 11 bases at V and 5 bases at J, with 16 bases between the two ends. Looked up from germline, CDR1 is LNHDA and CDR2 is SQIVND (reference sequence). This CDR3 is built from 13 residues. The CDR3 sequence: CAAGGRSHNEQFF. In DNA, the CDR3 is TGTGCCGCCGGAGGGCGGAGCCACAATGAGCAGTTCTTC. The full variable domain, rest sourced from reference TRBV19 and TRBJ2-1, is DGGITQSPKYLFRKEGQNVTLSCEQNLNHDAMYWYRQDPGQGLRLIYYSQIVNDFQKGDIAEGYSVSREKKESFPLTVTSAQKNPTAFYLCAAGGRSHNEQFFGPGTRLTVL.

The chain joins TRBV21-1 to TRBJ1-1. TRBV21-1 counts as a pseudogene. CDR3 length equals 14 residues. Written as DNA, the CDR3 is TGTGCCAGCAGCCGTTCCCCTAGGAACACTGAAGCTTTCTTT. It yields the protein CASSRSPRNTEAFF.

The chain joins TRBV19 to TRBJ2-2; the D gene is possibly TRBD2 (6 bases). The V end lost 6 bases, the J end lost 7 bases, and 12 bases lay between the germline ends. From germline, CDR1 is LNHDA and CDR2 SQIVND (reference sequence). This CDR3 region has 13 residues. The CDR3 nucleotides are TGTGCCAGTAGCAGAAGGAGGGTCGGGGAGCTGTTTTTT. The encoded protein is CASSRRRVGELFF.

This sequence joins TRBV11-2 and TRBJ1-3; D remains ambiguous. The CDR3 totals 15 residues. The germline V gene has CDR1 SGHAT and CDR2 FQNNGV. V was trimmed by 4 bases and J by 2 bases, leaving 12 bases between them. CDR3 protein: CASSWGRRAGNTIYF. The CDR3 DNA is TGTGCCAGCAGCTGGGGAAGAAGGGCTGGAAACACCATATATTTT.